This T cell receptor beta chain was profiled in a study of T cell repertoires in cytomegalovirus infection (dated by TCRdb to 2018 to 2020). For the wider study: The HLA type of each donor mattered for the analysis, because public TCR beta signatures pointed to carriage of CMV infection along with the matching HLA type.

This sample was sequenced with an Illumina HiSeq 1500. TCRdb took the public reads, trimmed them with fastp at Q25, ran MiXCR for clone calling and kept in-frame beta chains. Rows are unified per CDR3 protein, each entry keeping the most common DNA and genes. This sample holds about 76,000 distinct CDR3 sequences; approximately 3.7% were observed only once. 3.5% to 5% of the sample is held by the ten biggest clonotypes. The CDR3 starts with the cysteine, ends with the phenylalanine, and has 14 residues. This entry keeps only the CDR3 DNA: 42 bases, framed from base 1. Germline trimming: 7 bases from V, 4 bases from J; junction bases outside gene matches: 7. The CDR1 and CDR2 encoded by the germline V gene are MNHNS and SASEGT. This clonotype was observed many times. The target of this receptor is not known. Per-base quality was not reported, and no clone a single base away is much larger than it. On the study overall, not on this receptor specifically: In both this cohort and an independent roughly 330-donor cohort, the cumulative frequency of public TCR beta family members distinguished carriers of CMV infection plus the relevant HLA type. The ex vivo response was dominated by HLA-C-restricted CMV-specific TCR beta clonotypes, which also provided the single most frequent clonotype in two of eight donors.

This TCR derives from a human donor in good health (CMV status not recorded). Some clones in this sample may be carry-over from other donors' samples. The sample taken for sequencing was PBMCs. The chain uses TRBV6-1 and TRBJ2-5; a stretch of 9 junction bases matches TRBD1. In nucleotide form, the sequence is TGTGCCAGCACCCTCACGGGACAGGGAGAGACCCAGTACTTC. Its protein is CASTLTGQGETQYF.